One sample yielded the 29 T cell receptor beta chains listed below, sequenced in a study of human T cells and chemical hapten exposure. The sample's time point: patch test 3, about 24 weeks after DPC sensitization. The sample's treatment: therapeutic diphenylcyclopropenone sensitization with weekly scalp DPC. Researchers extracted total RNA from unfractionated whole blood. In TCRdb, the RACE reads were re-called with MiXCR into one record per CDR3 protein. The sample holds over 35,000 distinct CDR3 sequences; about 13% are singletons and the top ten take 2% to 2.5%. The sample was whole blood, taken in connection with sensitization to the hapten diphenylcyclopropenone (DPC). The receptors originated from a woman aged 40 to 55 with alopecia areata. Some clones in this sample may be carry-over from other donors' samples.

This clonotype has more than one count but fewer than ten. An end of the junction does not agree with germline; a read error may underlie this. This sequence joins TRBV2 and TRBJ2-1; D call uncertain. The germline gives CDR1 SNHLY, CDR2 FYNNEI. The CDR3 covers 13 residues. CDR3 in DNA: TGTGCCAGCAGTGGCTCTGGCTACGATGAGCAGTTCTTC. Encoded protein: CASSGSGYDEQFF. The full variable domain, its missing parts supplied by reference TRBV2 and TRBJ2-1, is EPEVTQTPSHQVTQMGQEVILRCVPISNHLYFYWYRQILGQKVEFLVSFYNNEISEKSEIFDDQFSVERPDGSNFTLKIRSTKLEDSAMYFCASSGSGYDEQFFGPGTRLTVL.

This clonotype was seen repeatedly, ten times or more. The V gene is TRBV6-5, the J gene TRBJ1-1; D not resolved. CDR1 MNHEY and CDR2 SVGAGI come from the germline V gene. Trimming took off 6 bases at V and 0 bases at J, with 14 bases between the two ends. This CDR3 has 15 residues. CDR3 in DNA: TGTGCCAGCAGAGCAGGTAGAACCCTGAACACTGAAGCTTTCTTT. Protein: CASRAGRTLNTEAFF.

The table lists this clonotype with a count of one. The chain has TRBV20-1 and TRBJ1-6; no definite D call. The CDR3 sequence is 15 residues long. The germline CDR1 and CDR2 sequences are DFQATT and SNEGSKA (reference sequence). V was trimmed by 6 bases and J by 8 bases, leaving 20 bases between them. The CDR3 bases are TGCAGTGCGAAGCGCGGAACTAAAATGGATTCACCCCTCCACTTT. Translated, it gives CSAKRGTKMDSPLHF.

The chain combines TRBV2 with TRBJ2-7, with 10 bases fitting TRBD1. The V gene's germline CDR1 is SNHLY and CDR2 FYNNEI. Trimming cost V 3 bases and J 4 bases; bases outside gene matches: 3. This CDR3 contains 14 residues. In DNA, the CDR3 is TGTGCCAGCAGTGAGACAGGGGGCAGGTACGAGCAGTACTTC. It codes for CASSETGGRYEQYF.

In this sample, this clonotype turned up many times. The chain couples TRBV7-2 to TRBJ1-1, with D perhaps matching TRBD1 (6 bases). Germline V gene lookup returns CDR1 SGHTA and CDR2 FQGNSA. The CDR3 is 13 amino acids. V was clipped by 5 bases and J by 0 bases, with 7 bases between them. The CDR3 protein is CASSQGMNTEAFF. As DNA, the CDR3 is TGTGCCAGCAGCCAGGGGATGAACACTGAAGCTTTCTTT.

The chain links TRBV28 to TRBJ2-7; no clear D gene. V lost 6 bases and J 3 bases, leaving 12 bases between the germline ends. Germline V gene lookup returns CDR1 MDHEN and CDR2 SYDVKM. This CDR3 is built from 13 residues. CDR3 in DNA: TGTGCCAGCAGCTCCGGACCCCTCTACGAGCAGTACTTC. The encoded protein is CASSSGPLYEQYF.

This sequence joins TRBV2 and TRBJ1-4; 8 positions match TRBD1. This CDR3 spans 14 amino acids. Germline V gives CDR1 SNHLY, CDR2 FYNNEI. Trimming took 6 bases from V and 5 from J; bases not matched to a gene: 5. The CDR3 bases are TGTGCCAGCAGACCCGGGACAGGCAATGAAAAACTGTTTTTT. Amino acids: CASRPGTGNEKLFF. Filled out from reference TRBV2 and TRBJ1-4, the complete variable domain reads EPEVTQTPSHQVTQMGQEVILRCVPISNHLYFYWYRQILGQKVEFLVSFYNNEISEKSEIFDDQFSVERPDGSNFTLKIRSTKLEDSAMYFCASRPGTGNEKLFFGSGTQLSVL.

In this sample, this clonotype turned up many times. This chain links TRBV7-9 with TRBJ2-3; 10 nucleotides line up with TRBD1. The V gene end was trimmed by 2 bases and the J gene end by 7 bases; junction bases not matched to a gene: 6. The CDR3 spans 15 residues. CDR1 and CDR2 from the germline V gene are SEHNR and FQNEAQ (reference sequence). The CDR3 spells CASSLMGQGTHTQYF. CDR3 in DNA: TGTGCCAGCAGCTTAATGGGACAGGGGACGCATACGCAGTATTTT.

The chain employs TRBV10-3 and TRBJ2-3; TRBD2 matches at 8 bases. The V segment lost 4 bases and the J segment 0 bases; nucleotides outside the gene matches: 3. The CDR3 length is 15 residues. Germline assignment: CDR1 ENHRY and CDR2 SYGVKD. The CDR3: CAISGLAGSTDTQYF. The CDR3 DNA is TGTGCCATCAGTGGCCTAGCGGGTAGCACAGATACGCAGTATTTT.

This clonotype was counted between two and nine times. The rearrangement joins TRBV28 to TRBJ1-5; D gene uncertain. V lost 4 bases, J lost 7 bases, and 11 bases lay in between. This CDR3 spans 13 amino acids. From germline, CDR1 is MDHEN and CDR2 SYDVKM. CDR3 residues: CASSSLGWQPQHF. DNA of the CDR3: TGTGCCAGCAGTTCGCTGGGGTGGCAGCCCCAGCATTTT.

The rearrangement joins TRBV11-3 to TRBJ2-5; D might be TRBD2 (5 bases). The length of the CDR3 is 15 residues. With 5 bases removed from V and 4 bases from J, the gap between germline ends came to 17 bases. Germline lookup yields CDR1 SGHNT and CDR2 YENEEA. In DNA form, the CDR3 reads TGTGCCAGCAGCGCCCACACTACCCGGGGAGAGACCCAGTACTTC. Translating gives CASSAHTTRGETQYF.

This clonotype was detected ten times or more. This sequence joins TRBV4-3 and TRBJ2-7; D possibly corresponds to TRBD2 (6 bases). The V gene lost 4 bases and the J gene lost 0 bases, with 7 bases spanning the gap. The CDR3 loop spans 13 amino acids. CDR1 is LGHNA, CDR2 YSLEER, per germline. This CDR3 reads CASSRDSSYEQYF. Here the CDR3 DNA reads TGCGCCAGCAGCCGGGACTCCTCCTACGAGCAGTACTTC.

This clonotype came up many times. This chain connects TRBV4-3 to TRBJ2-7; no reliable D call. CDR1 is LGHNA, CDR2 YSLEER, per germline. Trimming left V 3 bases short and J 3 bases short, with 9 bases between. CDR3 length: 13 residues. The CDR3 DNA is TGCGCCAGCAGCCAGGGTGGAGACTACGAGCAGTACTTC. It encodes CASSQGGDYEQYF.

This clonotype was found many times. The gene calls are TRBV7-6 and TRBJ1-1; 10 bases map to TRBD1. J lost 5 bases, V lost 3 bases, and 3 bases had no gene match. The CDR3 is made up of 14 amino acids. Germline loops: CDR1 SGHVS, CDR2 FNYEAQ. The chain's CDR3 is CASSLGQGKTEAFF. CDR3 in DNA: TGTGCCAGCAGCTTGGGACAGGGGAAGACTGAAGCTTTCTTT.

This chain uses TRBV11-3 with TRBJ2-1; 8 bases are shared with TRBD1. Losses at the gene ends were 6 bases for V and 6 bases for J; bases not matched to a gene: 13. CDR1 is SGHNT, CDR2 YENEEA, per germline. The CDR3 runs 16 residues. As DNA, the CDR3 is TGTGCCAGCAGACGAACCCGAGACAGGGGATCCAATGAGCAGTTCTTC. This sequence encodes CASRRTRDRGSNEQFF. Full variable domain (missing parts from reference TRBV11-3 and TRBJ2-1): EAGVVQSPRYKIIEKKQPVAFWCNPISGHNTLYWYLQNLGQGPELLIRYENEEAVDDSQLPKDRFSAERLKGVDSTLKIQPAELGDSAVYLCASRRTRDRGSNEQFFGPGTRLTVL.

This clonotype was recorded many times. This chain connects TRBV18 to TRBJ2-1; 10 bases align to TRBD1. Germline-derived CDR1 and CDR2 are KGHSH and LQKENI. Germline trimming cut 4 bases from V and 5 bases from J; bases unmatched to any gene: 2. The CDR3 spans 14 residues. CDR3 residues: CASSRDRGNNEQFF. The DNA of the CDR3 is TGTGCCAGCTCACGGGACAGGGGAAACAATGAGCAGTTCTTC.

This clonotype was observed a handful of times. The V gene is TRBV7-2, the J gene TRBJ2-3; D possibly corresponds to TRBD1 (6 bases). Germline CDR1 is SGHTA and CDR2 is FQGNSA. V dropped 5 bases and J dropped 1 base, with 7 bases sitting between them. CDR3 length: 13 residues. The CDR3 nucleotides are TGTGCCAGCAGCCGACAGGGCACAGATACGCAGTATTTT. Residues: CASSRQGTDTQYF.

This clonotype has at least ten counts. The DNA for the CDR3 is TGTGCCAGCAGTAATCCGGGACAGGACTATGGCTACACCTTC. This translates into CASSNPGQDYGYTF. The genes are TRBV6-1 and TRBJ1-2; 8 positions agree with TRBD1. Germline V gives CDR1 MNHNS, CDR2 SASEGT. V lost 5 bases and J lost 3; bases outside the gene matches: 5. This CDR3 contains 14 residues.

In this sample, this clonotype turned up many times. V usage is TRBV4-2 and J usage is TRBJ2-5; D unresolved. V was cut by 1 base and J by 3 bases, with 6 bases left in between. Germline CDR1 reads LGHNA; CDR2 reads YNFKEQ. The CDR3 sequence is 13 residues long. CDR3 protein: CASSQVGEETQYF. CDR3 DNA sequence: TGTGCCAGCAGCCAAGTCGGCGAAGAGACCCAGTACTTC.

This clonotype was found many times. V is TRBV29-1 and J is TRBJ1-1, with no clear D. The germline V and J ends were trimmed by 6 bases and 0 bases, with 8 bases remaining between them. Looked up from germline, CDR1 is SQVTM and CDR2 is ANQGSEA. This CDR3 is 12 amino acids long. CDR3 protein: CSVIPLNTEAFF. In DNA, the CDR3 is TGCAGCGTGATCCCCCTGAACACTGAAGCTTTCTTT. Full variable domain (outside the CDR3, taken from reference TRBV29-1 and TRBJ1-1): SAVISQKPSRDICQRGTSLTIQCQVDSQVTMMFWYRQQPGQSLTLIATANQGSEATYESGFVIDKFPISRPNLTFSTLTVSNMSPEDSSIYLCSVIPLNTEAFFGQGTRLTVV.

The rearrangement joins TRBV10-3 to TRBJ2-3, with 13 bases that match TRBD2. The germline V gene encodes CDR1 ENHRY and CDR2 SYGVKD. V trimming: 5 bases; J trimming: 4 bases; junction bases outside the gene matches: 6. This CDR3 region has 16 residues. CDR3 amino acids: CAISSRTSGSADTQYF. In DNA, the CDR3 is TGTGCCATCAGTTCTAGGACTAGCGGGAGTGCAGATACGCAGTATTTT.

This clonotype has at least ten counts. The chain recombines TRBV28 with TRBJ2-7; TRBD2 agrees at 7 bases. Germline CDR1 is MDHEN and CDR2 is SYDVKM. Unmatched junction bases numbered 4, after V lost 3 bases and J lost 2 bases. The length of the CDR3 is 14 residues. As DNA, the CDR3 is TGTGCCAGCAGTTTGCTAGCGGTCACCTACGAGCAGTACTTC. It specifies CASSLLAVTYEQYF. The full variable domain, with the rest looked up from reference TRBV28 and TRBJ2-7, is DVKVTQSSRYLVKRTGEKVFLECVQDMDHENMFWYRQDPGLGLRLIYFSYDVKMKEKGDIPEGYSVSREKKERFSLILESASTNQTSMYLCASSLLAVTYEQYFGPGTRLTVT.

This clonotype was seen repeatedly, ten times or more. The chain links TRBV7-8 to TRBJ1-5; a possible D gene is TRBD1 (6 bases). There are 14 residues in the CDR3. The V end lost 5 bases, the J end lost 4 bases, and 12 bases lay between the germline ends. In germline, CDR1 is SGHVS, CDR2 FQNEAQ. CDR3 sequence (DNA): TGTGCCAGCAGCCGACAGGCGGGTAATCAGCCCCAGCATTTT. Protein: CASSRQAGNQPQHF.

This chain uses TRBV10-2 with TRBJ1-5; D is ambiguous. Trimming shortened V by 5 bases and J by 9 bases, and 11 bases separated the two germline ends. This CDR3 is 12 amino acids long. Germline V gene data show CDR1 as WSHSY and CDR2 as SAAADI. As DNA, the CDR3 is TGCGCCAGCAGTTCCGGTCTGGGGCCCCAGCATTTT. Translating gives CASSSGLGPQHF.

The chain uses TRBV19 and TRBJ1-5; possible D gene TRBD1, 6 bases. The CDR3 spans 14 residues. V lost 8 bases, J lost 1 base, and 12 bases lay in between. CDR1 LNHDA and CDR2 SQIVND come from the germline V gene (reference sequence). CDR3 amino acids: CASGLGASNQPQHF. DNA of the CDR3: TGTGCCAGTGGGTTGGGGGCAAGCAATCAGCCCCAGCATTTT.

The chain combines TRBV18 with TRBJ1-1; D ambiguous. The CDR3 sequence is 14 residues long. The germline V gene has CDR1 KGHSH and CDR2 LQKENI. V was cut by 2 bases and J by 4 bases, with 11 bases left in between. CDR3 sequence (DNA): TGTGCCAGCTCACCAGTGGAGCGGAGCACTGAAGCTTTCTTT. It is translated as CASSPVERSTEAFF. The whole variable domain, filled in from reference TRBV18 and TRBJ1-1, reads NAGVMQNPRHLVRRRGQEARLRCSPMKGHSHVYWYRQLPEEGLKFMVYLQKENIIDESGMPKERFSAEFPKEGPSILRIQQVVRGDSAAYFCASSPVERSTEAFFGQGTRLTVV.

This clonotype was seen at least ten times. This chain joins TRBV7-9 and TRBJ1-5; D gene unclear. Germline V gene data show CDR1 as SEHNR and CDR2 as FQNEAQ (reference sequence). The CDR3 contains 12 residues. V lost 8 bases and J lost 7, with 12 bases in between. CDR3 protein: CASSVGLQPQHF. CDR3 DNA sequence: TGTGCCAGCTCCGTTGGTCTCCAGCCCCAGCATTTT.

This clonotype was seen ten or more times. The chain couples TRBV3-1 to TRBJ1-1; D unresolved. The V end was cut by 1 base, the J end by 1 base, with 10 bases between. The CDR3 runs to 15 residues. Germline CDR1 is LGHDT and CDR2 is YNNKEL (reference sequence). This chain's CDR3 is CASSQAPEWNTEAFF. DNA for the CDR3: TGTGCCAGCAGCCAAGCTCCGGAGTGGAACACTGAAGCTTTCTTT.

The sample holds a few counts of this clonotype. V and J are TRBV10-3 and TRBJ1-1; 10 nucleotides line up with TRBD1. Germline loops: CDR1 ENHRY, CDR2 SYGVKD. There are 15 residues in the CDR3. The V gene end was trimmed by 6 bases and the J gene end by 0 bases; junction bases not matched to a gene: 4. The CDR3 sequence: CAISPGQGMNTEAFF. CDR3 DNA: TGTGCCATCAGCCCGGGACAGGGGATGAACACTGAAGCTTTCTTT.